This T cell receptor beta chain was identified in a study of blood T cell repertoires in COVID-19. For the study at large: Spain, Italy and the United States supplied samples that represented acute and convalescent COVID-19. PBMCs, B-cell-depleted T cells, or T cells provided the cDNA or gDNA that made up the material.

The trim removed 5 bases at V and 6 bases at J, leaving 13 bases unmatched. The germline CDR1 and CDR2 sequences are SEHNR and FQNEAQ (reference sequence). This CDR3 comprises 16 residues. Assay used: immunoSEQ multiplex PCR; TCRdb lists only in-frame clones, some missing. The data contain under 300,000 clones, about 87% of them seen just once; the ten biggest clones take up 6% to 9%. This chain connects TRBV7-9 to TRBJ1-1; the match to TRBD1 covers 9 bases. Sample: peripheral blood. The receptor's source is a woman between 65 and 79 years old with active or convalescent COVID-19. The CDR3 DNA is TGTGCCAGCAGCCGCGACGGGGTACAGGGGGCGTCTGAAGCTTTCTTT. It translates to CASSRDGVQGASEAFF.